Following are 19 T cell receptor beta chains from one sample sequenced in a study of shared clonotypes between healthy human individuals. Only in-frame clones appear in the TCRdb table, and some are missing; sequencing was by immunoSEQ multiplex PCR. The sample includes fewer than 2.5 million clones, more than 85% seen only once; the top ten take more than 0.35%. The sample taken for sequencing was naive CD4+ T cells from PBMCs. Subset in this sample: CD45RA+ positively selected. The receptors here all came from a young man in good health. Some clones in this sample may be carry-over from other donors' samples.

The gene calls are TRBV5-1 and TRBJ1-4, with D perhaps matching TRBD1 (5 bases). The V end was cut by 4 bases, the J end by 8 bases, with 15 bases between. The CDR3 runs to 14 residues. Germline V gives CDR1 SGHRS, CDR2 YFSETQ. This chain's CDR3 is CASSIRDWGEKLFF. The CDR3 nucleotides are TGCGCCAGCAGCATCCGGGACTGGGGGGAAAAACTGTTTTTT. Full variable domain (outside the CDR3, taken from reference TRBV5-1 and TRBJ1-4): KAGVTQTPRYLIKTRGQQVTLSCSPISGHRSVSWYQQTPGQGLQFLFEYFSETQRNKGNFPGRFSGRQFSNSRSEMNVSTLELGDSALYLCASSIRDWGEKLFFGSGTQLSVL.

The J gene is TRBJ2-3, the V gene TRBV7-3; D unresolved. The CDR3 runs to 14 residues. Trimming cost V 2 bases and J 7 bases, with 13 bases left between them. Germline-derived CDR1 and CDR2 are SGHTA and FQGTGA. CDR3 DNA: TGTGCCAGCAGCTTAGGTAGCACCCAAAATACGCAGTATTTT. Its translation is CASSLGSTQNTQYF.

The chain uses TRBV7-9 and TRBJ2-5; 8 bases are shared with TRBD2. The CDR3 consists of 16 residues. Germline V gene data show CDR1 as SEHNR and CDR2 as FQNEAQ (reference sequence). Trimming at V came to 5 bases and at J to 2 bases, leaving 10 bases not matched to a gene. CDR3 in amino acids: CASSLLAGTFQETQYF. CDR3 sequence (DNA): TGTGCCAGCAGCCTGTTAGCGGGAACTTTTCAAGAGACCCAGTACTTC.

The chain joins TRBV9 to TRBJ2-3; D uncertain. The germline V gene has CDR1 SGDLS and CDR2 YYNGEE. CDR3 size: 16 residues. V lost 3 bases and J 0 bases, leaving 14 bases between the germline ends. The CDR3 loop reads CASSALVAESTDTQYF. CDR3 DNA: TGTGCCAGCAGCGCTCTAGTGGCGGAAAGCACAGATACGCAGTATTTT.

The rearrangement joins TRBV7-9 to TRBJ2-6; D gene ambiguous. V gave up 2 bases and J gave up 2 bases, with 7 bases separating them. This CDR3 is 15 amino acids long. Germline loops: CDR1 SEHNR, CDR2 FQNEAQ (reference sequence). The CDR3 nucleotides are TGTGCCAGCAGCTTAACTGCCGCTGGGGCCAACGTCCTGACTTTC. It encodes CASSLTAAGANVLTF.

V and J are TRBV4-1 and TRBJ2-7; D not resolved. V lost 2 bases, J lost 10 bases, and 15 bases lay in between. The CDR3 consists of 13 residues. Germline lookup yields CDR1 MGHRA and CDR2 YSYEKL. This CDR3 reads CASSQFVQLRQYF. CDR3 nucleotides: TGCGCCAGCAGCCAATTTGTCCAGCTACGTCAGTACTTC.

This clone is a singleton in its sample. The rearrangement links TRBV30 to TRBJ2-7; possibly TRBD2 for D (7 bases). V lost 3 bases to trimming and J lost 7 bases, with 16 bases between them. The germline CDR1 and CDR2 sequences are GTSNPN and SVGIG (reference sequence). This CDR3 is 13 amino acids long. DNA of the CDR3: TGTGCCTGGAGGGGAGGGGGAGCGGGAGAGCAGTACTTC. Its translation: CAWRGGGAGEQYF.

The V gene is TRBV6-1, the J gene TRBJ2-1; maybe TRBD2 (5 bases). There are 13 residues in the CDR3. The V gene lost 5 bases and the J gene lost 14 bases, with 19 bases spanning the gap. Per germline, CDR1 MNHNS and CDR2 SASEGT. As DNA, the CDR3 is TGTGCCAGCAGTCCTCGCGCCCAGAGGGTGAAGTTCTTC. It yields the protein CASSPRAQRVKFF.

The chain has TRBV7-3 and TRBJ2-7; D remains ambiguous. This CDR3 region has 13 residues. The ends were cut back, 5 bases at V and 3 bases at J, with 11 bases in the middle. Per germline, CDR1 SGHTA and CDR2 FQGTGA. This CDR3 is CASSRNPGYEQYF. The CDR3 region has the DNA TGTGCCAGCAGCCGCAACCCCGGCTACGAGCAGTACTTC.

J is TRBJ1-2 and V is TRBV6-5, with D perhaps TRBD1 (6 bases). CDR3 length equals 14 residues. Germline CDR1 MNHEY, CDR2 SVGAGI. V lost 0 bases and J 8 bases, leaving 13 bases between the germline ends. The CDR3 sequence is CASSYSRQALGYTF. The DNA of the CDR3 is TGTGCCAGCAGTTACTCGCGACAGGCCCTCGGCTACACCTTC.

The CDR3 nucleotides read TGTGCCAGCAGTGAAAGTGGGATATCCAAAAACATTCAGTACTTC. Its translation is CASSESGISKNIQYF. V is TRBV6-1 and J is TRBJ2-4; D is uncertain. CDR1 is MNHNS and CDR2 is SASEGT in the germline V gene. This CDR3 region has 15 residues. V dropped 2 bases and J dropped 2 bases, with 10 bases sitting between them.

V gene TRBV5-1 combines with J gene TRBJ2-7; 8 bases align to TRBD2. Trimming took 2 bases from V and 0 from J; bases not matched to a gene: 10. CDR1 is SGHRS, CDR2 YFSETQ, per germline. This CDR3 is 17 amino acids long. The CDR3 loop is CASSLARGGVISYEQYF. CDR3 coding DNA: TGCGCCAGCAGCTTAGCCCGGGGGGGTGTTATCTCCTACGAGCAGTACTTC.

V is TRBV6-5 and J is TRBJ1-1; tentatively, D is TRBD1 (6 bases). The germline CDR1 and CDR2 sequences are MNHEY and SVGAGI. CDR3 length equals 13 residues. Between the trimmed V and J ends, which lost 5 bases and 4 bases, there was a span of 11 bases. The CDR3 region is CASSPPGATEAFF. The CDR3 DNA is TGTGCCAGCAGTCCGCCGGGGGCCACTGAAGCTTTCTTT.

This clone is a singleton in its sample. J is TRBJ2-5 and V is TRBV7-9; 9 bases align to TRBD1. The CDR3 spans 15 residues. The V segment lost 7 bases and the J segment 5 bases; nucleotides outside the gene matches: 11. Germline loops: CDR1 SEHNR, CDR2 FQNEAQ (reference sequence). CDR3 protein: CASTRIIQGAETQYF. The CDR3 bases are TGTGCCAGCACCCGGATAATACAGGGGGCCGAGACCCAGTACTTC.

The V and J genes are TRBV29-1 and TRBJ2-7, with D unresolved. From germline, CDR1 is SQVTM and CDR2 ANQGSEA. The germline V and J ends were trimmed by 0 bases and 2 bases, with 8 bases remaining between them. The CDR3 runs to 13 residues. CDR3 region: CSVEEEATYEQYF. As DNA, the CDR3 is TGCAGCGTTGAAGAGGAAGCAACCTACGAGCAGTACTTC.

This clone was seen once. The genes are TRBV7-9 and TRBJ2-5; D might be TRBD2 (6 bases). The V gene lost 1 base and the J gene lost 5 bases, with 14 bases spanning the gap. Looked up from germline, CDR1 is SEHNR and CDR2 is FQNEAQ (reference sequence). The CDR3 loop spans 15 amino acids. CDR3 sequence reads: CASSLGGATRETQYF. The CDR3 DNA reads TGTGCCAGCAGCTTAGGAGGCGCGACTAGGGAGACCCAGTACTTC.

The chain links TRBV9 to TRBJ2-7; D unresolved. V lost 2 bases, J lost 0 bases, and 12 bases lay in between. Germline V gives CDR1 SGDLS, CDR2 YYNGEE. This CDR3 is built from 15 residues. CDR3 bases: TGTGCCAGCAGCGTGGAAAGGGATAGCTCCTACGAGCAGTACTTC. Amino acid sequence: CASSVERDSSYEQYF. Complete variable domain (other parts from reference TRBV9 and TRBJ2-7): DSGVTQTPKHLITATGQRVTLRCSPRSGDLSVYWYQQSLDQGLQFLIQYYNGEERAKGNILERFSAQQFPDLHSELNLSSLELGDSALYFCASSVERDSSYEQYFGPGTRLTVT.

The rearrangement joins TRBV5-4 to TRBJ2-7, with a tentative D call TRBD1 (7 bases). The CDR3 is made up of 15 amino acids. Trimming removed 0 bases at V and 2 bases at J, with 12 bases between. Germline V CDR1 and CDR2: SGHNT, YYREEE (reference sequence). Here the CDR3 reads CASSLGRGDPYEQYF. CDR3 in DNA: TGTGCCAGCAGCTTGGGCAGGGGGGACCCCTACGAGCAGTACTTC.

This chain joins TRBV11-2 and TRBJ2-1; 9 bases agree with TRBD1. The CDR3 contains 15 residues. Germline trimming cut 6 bases from V and 9 bases from J; bases unmatched to any gene: 12. Per the germline V gene, CDR1 is SGHAT and CDR2 is FQNNGV. The CDR3, as DNA: TGTGCCAGCAGTTATAGGGGACAGGGACGGAGTGAGCAGTTCTTC. It encodes CASSYRGQGRSEQFF.